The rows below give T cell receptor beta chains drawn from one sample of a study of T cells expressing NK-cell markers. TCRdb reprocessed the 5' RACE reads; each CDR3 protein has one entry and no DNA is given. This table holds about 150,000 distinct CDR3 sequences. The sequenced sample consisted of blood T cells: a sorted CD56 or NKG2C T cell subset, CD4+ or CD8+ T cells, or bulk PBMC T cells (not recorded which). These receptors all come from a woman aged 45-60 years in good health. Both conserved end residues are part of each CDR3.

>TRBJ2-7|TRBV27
CASSLDSGTSPEQYF
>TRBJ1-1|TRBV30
CAWSALAFAEAFF
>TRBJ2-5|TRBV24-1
CATSDPRDGQETQYF
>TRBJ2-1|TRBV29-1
CSVEETSGSNEQFF
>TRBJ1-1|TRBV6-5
CASHRSNTEAFF
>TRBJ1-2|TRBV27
CATIHGSVGYTF
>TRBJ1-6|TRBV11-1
CASSRTGNNSPLHF
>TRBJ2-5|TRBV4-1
CASSQGARAYPPETQYF
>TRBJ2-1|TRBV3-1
CASREPGLACYNEQFF
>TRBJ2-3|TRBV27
CASRIRVLSTDTQYF
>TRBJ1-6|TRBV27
CASKRQGTYNSPLHF
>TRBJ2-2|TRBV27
CASSFLDRNTGELFF
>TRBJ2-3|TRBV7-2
CASSLGEQSTDTQYF
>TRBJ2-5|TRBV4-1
CASSQGLFGVAQYF
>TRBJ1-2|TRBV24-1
CATSDPQEGSWGYTF
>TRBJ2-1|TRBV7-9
CASSPGLAVNEQFF